This T cell receptor (beta chain) was retrieved from a study of T-cell reconstitution after alpha-beta-depleted transplantation in children. Study conclusions and caveats: T-cell counts and diversity were attributed mostly to newly produced T cells one year after transplant. Two months or so post-transplant, alpha-beta T cells reportedly derived from several hundred expanded graft clones. Some patients showed high day-60 TCRbeta diversity, which derived from surviving recipient T cells and thymic progenitors.

Unique molecular identifiers were built into the TCRbeta library. TCRdb analysed the PCR reads with MiXCR anew, one entry per CDR3 protein. The table shows around 72,000 distinct CDR3 sequences, with roughly 4.4% occurring only once. This clonotype was counted ten times or more. Antigen unknown. The CDR3 has 15 amino acids. Between the trimmed V and J ends, which lost 0 bases and 0 bases, there was a span of 6 bases. Per germline, CDR1 LNHNV and CDR2 YYDKDF (reference sequence). The chain recombines TRBV15 with TRBJ1-5; no clear D gene. The specimen comprised PBMCs, mostly from graft donor cells, sampled 180 days after TCRalphabeta/CD19-depleted stem cell transplant. This sequence was found in a boy under three years old who had a stem cell transplant for acute myeloid leukemia, so the T cells may come from the graft donor. The CDR3 loop reads CATSRDTFSNQPQHF. DNA of the CDR3: TGTGCCACCAGCAGAGACACTTTTAGCAATCAGCCCCAGCATTTT.